A selection of T cell receptor beta chains follows, all from one sample in a study of cytomegalovirus exposure and HLA in healthy donors. Sequencing was performed with immunoSEQ multiplex PCR; in TCRdb, only in-frame clones are kept and a portion is missing. The data contain 150,000 or so clones, 80% to 90% of them singletons. Input material: PBMCs. The receptors shown here come from a woman under 30 in good health and CMV-seronegative. Each CDR3 is given with its conserved first and last residue. A D gene is named only where the DNA matches it firmly.

cdr3_aa: CASSKQGMNTEAFF; v_call: TRBV27; j_call: TRBJ1-1; d_call: TRBD1
cdr3_aa: CSVEREDSKNIQYF; v_call: TRBV29-1; j_call: TRBJ2-4; d_call: TRBD2
cdr3_aa: CASRLVQDSPVEAFF; v_call: TRBV12-2; j_call: TRBJ1-1; d_call: .
cdr3_aa: CASSVSGSTGEQYF; v_call: TRBV9; j_call: TRBJ2-7; d_call: TRBD2
cdr3_aa: CASSINQGMLFEQYF; v_call: TRBV5-1; j_call: TRBJ2-7; d_call: .
cdr3_aa: CASSLVAGNAQPQHF; v_call: TRBV7-2; j_call: TRBJ1-5; d_call: .
cdr3_aa: CASSPGAGSTDTQYF; v_call: TRBV27; j_call: TRBJ2-3; d_call: .
cdr3_aa: CASSLAGGTLEQYF; v_call: TRBV11-1; j_call: TRBJ2-7; d_call: .
cdr3_aa: CASSSSGSSHEQYF; v_call: TRBV10-1; j_call: TRBJ2-7; d_call: TRBD2
cdr3_aa: CASRQGHQETQYF; v_call: TRBV7-8; j_call: TRBJ2-5; d_call: TRBD1
cdr3_aa: CASSGDRGRTGELFF; v_call: TRBV5-4; j_call: TRBJ2-2; d_call: TRBD1